This T cell receptor (beta chain) was obtained from a study of identical twins. Overall study results and limits: Low generation probability was overrepresented in out-of-frame alpha sequences shared by twins. The presence of invariant MAIT and iNKT cells could partly confound analyses of zero-insertion sequences.

A universal primer site arose from template switching, and cDNA bore unique molecular identifiers. TCRdb recomputed calls from the 5' RACE reads with MiXCR, one row per CDR3 protein. This table holds around 500,000 distinct CDR3 sequences, more than 13% found once. On this clonotype: What it recognizes is unknown.

V was clipped by 3 bases and J by 6 bases; unmatched bases: 2. Per the germline V gene, CDR1 is LGHNA and CDR2 is YSLEER. CDR3 length: 14 amino acids. The sample was also reused in another study, on yellow fever vaccine responses in identical twins.

Sequenced: CD4+ T cells sorted from blood. The source of this sequence is a young woman in good health. The chain employs TRBV4-3 and TRBJ1-4; TRBD1 aligns across 9 bases. The CDR3 DNA reads as TGCGCCAGCAGCCAGGGACAGGGTTATGAAAAACTGTTTTTT. It is translated as CASSQGQGYEKLFF.